The 32 T cell receptor beta chains below come from one sample, sequenced in a study of PD-L1 blockade in urothelial cancer. The time point: pretreatment peripheral blood. The protocol was immunoSEQ multiplex PCR, while the TCRdb copy is restricted to in-frame clones and leaves out a portion. The sample holds under 50,000 clones, roughly nine tenths seen once. This material consisted of PBMCs, taken around atezolizumab (anti-PD-L1) treatment. The source of these receptors is a woman aged 55-70 years with urothelial cancer.

The chain combines TRBV19 with TRBJ1-3, with TRBD1 matching over 7 bases. The CDR3 is 15 amino acids. J gave up 3 bases and V 3 bases, and 5 bases lay outside the gene matches. Germline V gene lookup returns CDR1 LNHDA and CDR2 SQIVND (reference sequence). This CDR3 reads CASSITGDGGNTIYF. The CDR3 region has the DNA TGTGCCAGTAGTATCACAGGGGATGGTGGAAACACCATATATTTT.

The chain recombines TRBV4-2 with TRBJ1-5; D uncertain. V was shortened by 1 base and J by 9 bases, with 10 bases between the two germline ends. This CDR3 is 13 amino acids long. Germline loops: CDR1 LGHNA, CDR2 YNFKEQ. CDR3 sequence (DNA): TGTGCCAGCAGCCAAGCCATCGGGAGGCCCCAGCATTTT. It yields the protein CASSQAIGRPQHF.

The J gene is TRBJ2-1, the V gene TRBV25-1; 7 nucleotides agree with TRBD2. J gave up 4 bases and V 6 bases, and 15 bases lay outside the gene matches. Looked up from germline, CDR1 is MGHDK and CDR2 is SYGVNS. The CDR3 is made up of 17 amino acids. CDR3 amino acids: CASSSSTLGEGYNEQFF. CDR3 sequence (DNA): TGTGCCAGCAGCTCCTCAACATTGGGGGAGGGTTACAATGAGCAGTTCTTC.

The genes are TRBV2 and TRBJ2-7, with TRBD1 identical over 9 bases. Per the germline V gene, CDR1 is SNHLY and CDR2 is FYNNEI. CDR3 length: 13 residues. The junction had 8 bases not matched to a gene; V was cut back by 8 bases and J by 6 bases. The CDR3 nucleotides read TGTGCCAGCGAAGGGACAGGGAGTGCCGAGCAGTACTTC. It yields the protein CASEGTGSAEQYF.

The chain combines TRBV4-3 with TRBJ2-3; D possibly corresponds to TRBD2 (6 bases). The CDR3 contains 16 residues. V lost 1 base and J 11 bases, leaving 22 bases between the germline ends. CDR1 is LGHNA and CDR2 is YSLEER in the germline V gene. CDR3 region: CASSQGRRRGRWKQYF. The CDR3 DNA reads TGCGCCAGCAGCCAAGGTCGCCGGCGGGGTAGGTGGAAGCAGTATTTT.

This clone was recorded only once. The chain links TRBV12-5 to TRBJ2-5; D not certain. V dropped 4 bases and J dropped 5 bases, with 5 bases sitting between them. The CDR3 has 11 residues. CDR1 LGHNT and CDR2 FRNRAP come from the germline V gene. The CDR3 region has the DNA TGTGCTAGTGGTTCTAGGGAGACCCAGTACTTC. Translation gives CASGSRETQYF.

This clone was counted once. The rearrangement links TRBV18 to TRBJ2-7; possibly TRBD1 for D (6 bases). Germline CDR1 reads KGHSH; CDR2 reads LQKENI. V shed 1 base and J shed 2 bases, with 6 bases lying between them. This CDR3 region has 13 residues. As DNA, the CDR3 is TGTGCCAGCTCACCACAGGGGGCCTACGAGCAGTACTTC. This encodes CASSPQGAYEQYF.

This chain connects TRBV2 to TRBJ1-3; TRBD1 might be the D (5 bases). Germline loops: CDR1 SNHLY, CDR2 FYNNEI. The CDR3 runs 16 residues. Trimming removed 2 bases at V and 3 bases at J, with 14 bases between. In DNA, the CDR3 is TGTGCCAGCAGTGAACTTCCTGGGCAGGGTGGAAACACCATATATTTT. Translated: CASSELPGQGGNTIYF. The variable domain in full, completed from reference TRBV2 and TRBJ1-3, reads EPEVTQTPSHQVTQMGQEVILRCVPISNHLYFYWYRQILGQKVEFLVSFYNNEISEKSEIFDDQFSVERPDGSNFTLKIRSTKLEDSAMYFCASSELPGQGGNTIYFGEGSWLTVV.

The count of this clone is one. The genes are TRBV27 and TRBJ1-2; a weak D match, TRBD1 (6 bases). The CDR3 length is 15 residues. Trimming stripped 2 bases from V and 4 bases from J, with 14 bases between. Germline V lookup: CDR1 MNHEY, CDR2 SMNVEV (reference sequence). This CDR3 reads CASSLGRGVGYGYTF. CDR3 bases: TGTGCCAGCAGTTTAGGGAGGGGGGTCGGCTATGGCTACACCTTC.

V is TRBV7-9 and J is TRBJ2-1; D is possibly TRBD2 (6 bases). The CDR3 runs 15 residues. V dropped 8 bases and J dropped 0 bases, with 14 bases sitting between them. Germline CDR1 reads SEHNR; CDR2 reads FQNEAQ (reference sequence). The CDR3 here is CASAGGLISYNEQFF. The CDR3 DNA sequence: TGTGCCAGCGCCGGGGGTCTAATCTCCTACAATGAGCAGTTCTTC.

In this sample, this clone turned up once. The chain recombines TRBV5-5 with TRBJ2-5; possible D gene TRBD1, 5 bases. CDR3 length equals 15 residues. V lost 0 bases and J lost 2, with 11 bases in between. From germline, CDR1 is SGHKS and CDR2 YYEKEE (reference sequence). CDR3 sequence reads: CASSLATAPQETQYF. DNA for the CDR3: TGTGCCAGCAGCTTGGCGACAGCCCCTCAAGAGACCCAGTACTTC.

The genes are TRBV27 and TRBJ1-1; 7 bases align to TRBD1. V was pared by 4 bases and J by 3 bases, with 14 bases of the junction left unmatched. CDR1 is MNHEY and CDR2 is SMNVEV in the germline V gene (reference sequence). The CDR3 consists of 17 residues. CDR3 in amino acids: CASSYSIADRVDTEAFF. In DNA form, the CDR3 reads TGTGCCAGCAGTTACTCTATCGCCGACAGGGTCGACACTGAAGCTTTCTTT.

This sequence joins TRBV10-1 and TRBJ2-3; 7 bases match TRBD1. CDR3 length: 16 residues. The V gene end was trimmed by 5 bases and the J gene end by 4 bases; junction bases not matched to a gene: 12. Germline-derived CDR1 and CDR2 are WNHNN and SYGVQD (reference sequence). CDR3 in DNA: TGCGCCAGCAGTAATTTCTTGACAGGGTGGTCAGATACGCAGTATTTT. Translated: CASSNFLTGWSDTQYF.

This clone was found a few times. This chain connects TRBV11-2 to TRBJ2-2, with 8 positions matching TRBD2. The CDR3 sequence is 16 residues long. Germline CDR1 reads SGHAT; CDR2 reads FQNNGV. V shed 3 bases, J shed 7 bases, and the junction held 10 bases outside the gene matches. This CDR3 reads CASSLEGGRSGGELFF. The CDR3 bases are TGTGCCAGCAGCTTGGAGGGCGGGAGGTCGGGCGGGGAGCTGTTTTTT.

The chain recombines TRBV14 with TRBJ2-7; the match to TRBD2 covers 11 bases. The V gene's germline CDR1 is SGHDN and CDR2 FVKESK. This CDR3 region has 19 residues. V gave up 1 base and J gave up 0 bases; unmatched junction bases: 11. The CDR3 DNA follows: TGTGCCAGCAGCCAAGGACAGGGACTAGCGGATCCAAGCTCCTACGAGCAGTACTTC. Its translation is CASSQGQGLADPSSYEQYF. The variable domain in full, completed from reference TRBV14 and TRBJ2-7, reads EAGVTQFPSHSVIEKGQTVTLRCDPISGHDNLYWYRRVMGKEIKFLLHFVKESKQDESGMPNNRFLAERTGGTYSTLKVQPAELEDSGVYFCASSQGQGLADPSSYEQYFGPGTRLTVT.

The chain carries TRBV7-9 and TRBJ2-1, with D perhaps matching TRBD1 (7 bases). V was pared by 5 bases and J by 5 bases, with 19 bases between. The CDR3 consists of 16 residues. Germline CDR1 and CDR2: SEHNR and FQNEAQ (reference sequence). CDR3 in amino acids: CASSPRGAANNNEQFF. CDR3 bases: TGTGCCAGCAGCCCCAGGGGGGCGGCTAATAACAATGAGCAGTTCTTC.

The chain is built from TRBV6-1 and TRBJ2-1; 8 bases align to TRBD1. The CDR3 consists of 15 residues. Trimming took 4 bases from V and 0 from J; bases not matched to a gene: 2. Germline V gene sequence: CDR1 MNHNS, CDR2 SASEGT. The CDR3 loop is CASSGTGISYNEQFF. The CDR3 DNA follows: TGTGCCAGCAGTGGGACAGGGATCTCCTACAATGAGCAGTTCTTC.

V usage is TRBV11-3 and J usage is TRBJ2-3; 9 bases align to TRBD2. Per germline, CDR1 SGHNT and CDR2 YENEEA. Unmatched junction bases numbered 1, after V lost 1 base and J lost 2 bases. The CDR3 consists of 15 residues. CDR3 in amino acids: CASSLVAGVTDTQYF. The CDR3 nucleotides are TGTGCCAGCAGCTTAGTAGCGGGGGTCACAGATACGCAGTATTTT. The full variable domain, in which reference TRBV11-3 and TRBJ2-3 provide the parts outside the CDR3, is EAGVVQSPRYKIIEKKQPVAFWCNPISGHNTLYWYLQNLGQGPELLIRYENEEAVDDSQLPKDRFSAERLKGVDSTLKIQPAELGDSAVYLCASSLVAGVTDTQYFGPGTRLTVL.

This clone was observed a few times. V usage is TRBV6-1 and J usage is TRBJ1-5, with 8 nucleotides matching TRBD1. The ends lost 7 bases at V and 4 bases at J; junction bases unmatched: 6. The CDR3 sequence is 14 residues long. Germline V gene lookup returns CDR1 MNHNS and CDR2 SASEGT. The CDR3 here is CASTWDRQNQPQHF. The CDR3 DNA follows: TGTGCCAGCACTTGGGACAGGCAAAATCAGCCCCAGCATTTT.

The chain joins TRBV11-2 to TRBJ2-3; 8 nucleotides agree with TRBD2. The junction had 4 bases not matched to a gene; V was cut back by 3 bases and J by 2 bases. The CDR3 extends over 15 amino acids. Germline lookup yields CDR1 SGHAT and CDR2 FQNNGV. The CDR3 region has the DNA TGTGCCAGCAGCTTGATAGCGGGAATCACAGATACGCAGTATTTT. It yields the protein CASSLIAGITDTQYF.

The rearrangement links TRBV28 to TRBJ1-5; 7 nucleotides line up with TRBD1. The CDR3 is 13 amino acids. The V gene end was trimmed by 6 bases and the J gene end by 6 bases; junction bases not matched to a gene: 5. From germline, CDR1 is MDHEN and CDR2 SYDVKM. Here the CDR3 reads CASRNRGIQPQHF. In nucleotides, the CDR3 is TGTGCCAGCAGAAACAGGGGAATTCAGCCCCAGCATTTT.

The gene calls are TRBV9 and TRBJ1-1; D might be TRBD1 (5 bases). This CDR3 contains 13 residues. CDR1 and CDR2 (germline): SGDLS, YYNGEE. Deletions cut 0 bases from V and 6 bases from J, with 9 bases between. The CDR3 nucleotides read TGTGCCAGCAGCGTAGGGGGCCCTTCTGAAGCTTTCTTT. Its translation is CASSVGGPSEAFF.

The chain carries TRBV12-5 and TRBJ1-2, with no clear D. V dropped 4 bases and J dropped 4 bases, with 13 bases sitting between them. CDR3 length: 14 amino acids. Germline V gene sequence: CDR1 LGHNT, CDR2 FRNRAP. As DNA, the CDR3 is TGTGCTAGTGGTTCCCCAGGAACGTCCTATGGCTACACCTTC. Protein sequence: CASGSPGTSYGYTF.

The V call is TRBV27, the J call TRBJ2-7; a possible D gene is TRBD2 (5 bases). CDR3 length: 15 amino acids. Trimming cost V 5 bases and J 3 bases, with 17 bases left between them. Germline CDR1 is MNHEY and CDR2 is SMNVEV (reference sequence). The chain's CDR3 is CASSLTLGLLYEQYF. In DNA, the CDR3 is TGTGCCAGCAGTCTGACCCTTGGACTTCTCTACGAGCAGTACTTC.

The rearrangement joins TRBV5-4 to TRBJ2-7; a weak D match, TRBD2 (6 bases). The CDR3 length is 12 residues. Germline V gene sequence: CDR1 SGHNT, CDR2 YYREEE (reference sequence). V dropped 5 bases and J dropped 6 bases, with 12 bases sitting between them. CDR3 coding DNA: TGTGCCAGCAGTCCGGACTATGGCGAGCAGTACTTC. It codes for CASSPDYGEQYF.

V usage is TRBV5-1 and J usage is TRBJ2-2; D gene ambiguous. The V gene lost 5 bases and the J gene lost 1 base, with 6 bases spanning the gap. This CDR3 contains 13 residues. Germline loops: CDR1 SGHRS, CDR2 YFSETQ. In DNA, the CDR3 is TGCGCCAGCAGTTCAGGGAACACCGGGGAGCTGTTTTTT. Encoded protein: CASSSGNTGELFF.

The rearrangement links TRBV28 to TRBJ2-7, with 8 bases that match TRBD1. Trimming cost V 4 bases and J 1 base; bases outside gene matches: 15. This CDR3 spans 18 amino acids. CDR1 and CDR2 (germline): MDHEN, SYDVKM. The CDR3 DNA is TGTGCCAGCAGTTCCCCAACGTGGGCAGGGGGCATTTCCTACGAGCAGTACTTC. Amino acid sequence: CASSSPTWAGGISYEQYF. The complete variable domain, with remaining parts taken from reference TRBV28 and TRBJ2-7, reads DVKVTQSSRYLVKRTGEKVFLECVQDMDHENMFWYRQDPGLGLRLIYFSYDVKMKEKGDIPEGYSVSREKKERFSLILESASTNQTSMYLCASSSPTWAGGISYEQYFGPGTRLTVT.

The rearrangement joins TRBV28 to TRBJ2-3, with 11 bases fitting TRBD1. The CDR3 totals 14 residues. The V gene end was trimmed by 6 bases and the J gene end by 3 bases; junction bases not matched to a gene: 2. Per the germline V gene, CDR1 is MDHEN and CDR2 is SYDVKM. The CDR3 coding sequence is TGTGCCAGCAGGGACAGGGGGCGAACAGATACGCAGTATTTT. Its translation is CASRDRGRTDTQYF.

This clone was seen just once. The rearrangement joins TRBV6-5 to TRBJ2-5; 7 nucleotides agree with TRBD1. The CDR3 is made up of 15 amino acids. The germline CDR1 and CDR2 sequences are MNHEY and SVGAGI. J was trimmed by 1 base and V by 7 bases; bases with no gene match: 9. For the CDR3, the DNA is TGTGCCAGCAATAAGGGACAGTCCCCCCAAGAGACCCAGTACTTC. As protein: CASNKGQSPQETQYF.

The gene calls are TRBV7-3 and TRBJ1-1, with D unresolved. Trimming took off 6 bases at V and 3 bases at J, with 17 bases between the two ends. Germline loops: CDR1 SGHTA, CDR2 FQGTGA. CDR3 length: 15 amino acids. The CDR3 is CASRLVGGGHTEAFF. In nucleotides, the CDR3 is TGTGCCAGCAGGCTCGTAGGTGGAGGGCACACTGAAGCTTTCTTT.

The V and J genes are TRBV7-9 and TRBJ2-7; no firm D call. Trimming pared 1 base from V and 1 base from J, leaving 8 bases between. Germline V CDR1 and CDR2: SEHNR, FQNEAQ (reference sequence). This CDR3 has 14 residues. CDR3 bases: TGTGCCAGCAGCTTAGTGACACAATCCTACGAGCAGTACTTC. This codes for CASSLVTQSYEQYF.

As to this clone: The same CDR3 is also encoded by other DNA sequences in this sample. The chain links TRBV28 to TRBJ1-5; D may be TRBD1 (5 bases). CDR3 length equals 14 residues. With 3 bases removed from V and 6 bases from J, the gap between germline ends came to 12 bases. Germline CDR1 and CDR2: MDHEN and SYDVKM. CDR3 in amino acids: CASSLGQGVQPQHF. Here the CDR3 DNA reads TGTGCCAGCAGTTTGGGGCAAGGTGTTCAGCCCCAGCATTTT.